This TCR beta chain was identified in a study of blood T cell repertoires in COVID-19. Study as a whole: Samples representing acute and convalescent COVID-19 were sourced from the United States, Italy and Spain. T cells, B-cell-depleted T cells, or PBMCs supplied cDNA or gDNA.

Enrolled through a virtual design, the participants were between roughly 18 and 95 years of age and came from 24 US areas. Two consecutive negative NP/OP PCR tests, clearance, or resolved symptoms defined Cohort 3 recovery. V lost 0 bases to trimming and J lost 8 bases, with 16 bases between them. There are 15 residues in the CDR3. Germline V CDR1 and CDR2: KGHSH, LQKENI. The table came from immunoSEQ multiplex PCR; TCRdb's copy has only in-frame clones and leaves some out. This table has around 170,000 clones, 86% appearing once. This TCR derives from a woman in her thirties who had recovered from COVID-19. Sequenced sample: PBMCs or T cells enriched from blood (not recorded which). The chain couples TRBV18 to TRBJ1-1; D call uncertain. DNA of the CDR3: TGTGCCAGCTCACCACCGACGTGGGGAGATGAGGAAGCTTTCTTT. It specifies CASSPPTWGDEEAFF.